The 4 T cell receptor beta chains below all came from one sample that was sequenced in a study of human thymus T cells. Assay used: immunoSEQ multiplex PCR; TCRdb lists only in-frame clones, some missing. Among some 40,000 clones listed, 94% were seen once. The sequenced sample consisted of blood. The receptors come from a boy under two years old with a congenital heart defect but otherwise immunologically healthy.

The genes are TRBV9 and TRBJ2-5, with D tentatively TRBD2 (6 bases). Per the germline V gene, CDR1 is SGDLS and CDR2 is YYNGEE. The CDR3 length is 16 residues. V was clipped by 1 base and J by 5 bases, with 18 bases between them. The CDR3 nucleotides are TGTGCCAGCAGCGTATCCGGCGCGGGGATCGGTGAGACCCAGTACTTC. The encoded protein is CASSVSGAGIGETQYF.

The chain combines TRBV27 with TRBJ2-1; 9 bases are shared with TRBD1. The CDR3 runs to 14 residues. The ends lost 3 bases at V and 7 bases at J; junction bases unmatched: 4. CDR1 and CDR2 from the germline V gene are MNHEY and SMNVEV (reference sequence). Written as DNA, the CDR3 is TGTGCCAGCAGTTTCCGCGGGACAGGGAATGAGCAGTTCTTC. The encoded protein is CASSFRGTGNEQFF.

DNA for the CDR3: TGTGCCTGGAGTGTAAAGGCAGGTACCACCGGGGAGCTGTTTTTT. Amino acids: CAWSVKAGTTGELFF. V gene TRBV30 combines with J gene TRBJ2-2; no reliable D call. CDR3 size: 15 residues. CDR1 and CDR2 (germline): GTSNPN, SVGIG (reference sequence). Trimming took 0 bases from V and 4 from J, leaving 12 bases between them.

The V and J genes are TRBV9 and TRBJ1-2; TRBD1 might be the D (5 bases). This CDR3 spans 16 amino acids. The germline V gene encodes CDR1 SGDLS and CDR2 YYNGEE. V dropped 1 base and J dropped 2 bases, with 15 bases sitting between them. CDR3 bases: TGTGCCAGCAGCGTAACTCTTCGGGACGGGAACTATGGCTACACCTTC. This codes for CASSVTLRDGNYGYTF.